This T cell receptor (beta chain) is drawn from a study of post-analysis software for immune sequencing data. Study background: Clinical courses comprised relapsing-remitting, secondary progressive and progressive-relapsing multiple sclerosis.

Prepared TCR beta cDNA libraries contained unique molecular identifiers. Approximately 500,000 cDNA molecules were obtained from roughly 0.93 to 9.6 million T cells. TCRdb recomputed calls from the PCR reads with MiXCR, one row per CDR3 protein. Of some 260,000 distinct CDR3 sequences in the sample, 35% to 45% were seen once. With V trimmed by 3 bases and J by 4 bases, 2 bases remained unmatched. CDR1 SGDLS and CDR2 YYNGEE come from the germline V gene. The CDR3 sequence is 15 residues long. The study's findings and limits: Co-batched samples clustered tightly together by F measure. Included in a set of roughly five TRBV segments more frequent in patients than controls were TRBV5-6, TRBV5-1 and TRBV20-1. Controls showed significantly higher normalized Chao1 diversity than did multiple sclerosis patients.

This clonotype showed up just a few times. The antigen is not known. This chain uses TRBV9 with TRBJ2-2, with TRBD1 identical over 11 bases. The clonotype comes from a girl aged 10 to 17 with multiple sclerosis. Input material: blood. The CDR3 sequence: CASSGTGGGTGELFF. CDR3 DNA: TGTGCCAGCAGCGGGACAGGGGGCGGCACCGGGGAGCTGTTTTTT.